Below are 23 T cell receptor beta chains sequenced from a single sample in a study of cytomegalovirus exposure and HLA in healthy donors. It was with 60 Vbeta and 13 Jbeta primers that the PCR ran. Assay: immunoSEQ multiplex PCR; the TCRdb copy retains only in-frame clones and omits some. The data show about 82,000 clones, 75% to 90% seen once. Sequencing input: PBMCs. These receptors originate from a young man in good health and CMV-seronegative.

The CDR3 DNA follows: TGTGCCAGCAGGGACCCGATGAGGGGGCCACGCTCTGGAAACACCATATATTTT. This encodes CASRDPMRGPRSGNTIYF. The V and J genes are TRBV28 and TRBJ1-3, with 7 bases aligning to TRBD1. After removal of 6 bases from V and 0 bases from J, the junction contained 14 bases not matched to a gene. Germline assignment: CDR1 MDHEN and CDR2 SYDVKM. The CDR3 covers 18 residues. The variable domain in full, completed from reference TRBV28 and TRBJ1-3, reads DVKVTQSSRYLVKRTGEKVFLECVQDMDHENMFWYRQDPGLGLRLIYFSYDVKMKEKGDIPEGYSVSREKKERFSLILESASTNQTSMYLCASRDPMRGPRSGNTIYFGEGSWLTVV.

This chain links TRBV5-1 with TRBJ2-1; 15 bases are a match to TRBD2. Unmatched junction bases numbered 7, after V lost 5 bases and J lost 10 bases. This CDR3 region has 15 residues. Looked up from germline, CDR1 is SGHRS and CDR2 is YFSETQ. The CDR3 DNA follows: TGCGCCAGCAGACCCGGACTAGCGGGAGGGCGGGAGCAGTTCTTC. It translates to CASRPGLAGGREQFF. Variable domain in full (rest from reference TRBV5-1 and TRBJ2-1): KAGVTQTPRYLIKTRGQQVTLSCSPISGHRSVSWYQQTPGQGLQFLFEYFSETQRNKGNFPGRFSGRQFSNSRSEMNVSTLELGDSALYLCASRPGLAGGREQFFGPGTRLTVL.

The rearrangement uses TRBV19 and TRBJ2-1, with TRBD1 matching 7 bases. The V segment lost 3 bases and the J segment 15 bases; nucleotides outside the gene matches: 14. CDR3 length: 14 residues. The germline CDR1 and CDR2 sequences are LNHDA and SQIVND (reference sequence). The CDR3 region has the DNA TGTGCCAGTAGTATTCCCGGAGACAGGGAGATTTGGTTCTTC. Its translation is CASSIPGDREIWFF.

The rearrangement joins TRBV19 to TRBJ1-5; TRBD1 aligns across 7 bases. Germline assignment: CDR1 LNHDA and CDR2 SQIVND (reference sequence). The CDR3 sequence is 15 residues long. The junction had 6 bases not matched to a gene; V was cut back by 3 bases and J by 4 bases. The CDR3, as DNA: TGTGCCAGTAGTATGGTTTCAGGGGGGAATCAGCCCCAGCATTTT. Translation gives CASSMVSGGNQPQHF.

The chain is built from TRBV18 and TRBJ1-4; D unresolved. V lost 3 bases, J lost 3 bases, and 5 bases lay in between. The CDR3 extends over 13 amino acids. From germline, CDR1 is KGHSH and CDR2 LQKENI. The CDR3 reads CASSPRANEKLFF. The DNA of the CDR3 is TGTGCCAGCTCACCCCGGGCTAATGAAAAACTGTTTTTT.

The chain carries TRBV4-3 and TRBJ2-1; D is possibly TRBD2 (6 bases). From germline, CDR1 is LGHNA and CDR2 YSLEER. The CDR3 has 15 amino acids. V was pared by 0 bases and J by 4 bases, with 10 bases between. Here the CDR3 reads CASSQEWRGYNEQFF. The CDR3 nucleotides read TGCGCCAGCAGCCAAGAGTGGCGGGGATACAATGAGCAGTTCTTC.

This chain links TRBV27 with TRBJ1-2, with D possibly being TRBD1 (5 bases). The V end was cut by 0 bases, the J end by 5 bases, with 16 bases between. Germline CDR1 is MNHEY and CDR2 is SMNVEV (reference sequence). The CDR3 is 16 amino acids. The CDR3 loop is CASSLSTGTGVYGYTF. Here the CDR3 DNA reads TGTGCCAGCAGTTTATCGACCGGTACAGGAGTATATGGCTACACCTTC.

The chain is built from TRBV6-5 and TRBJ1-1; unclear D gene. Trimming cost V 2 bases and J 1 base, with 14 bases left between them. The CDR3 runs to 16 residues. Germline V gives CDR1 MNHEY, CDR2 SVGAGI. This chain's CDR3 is CASSYAALRANTEAFF. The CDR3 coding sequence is TGTGCCAGCAGTTACGCCGCCCTGAGAGCGAACACTGAAGCTTTCTTT.

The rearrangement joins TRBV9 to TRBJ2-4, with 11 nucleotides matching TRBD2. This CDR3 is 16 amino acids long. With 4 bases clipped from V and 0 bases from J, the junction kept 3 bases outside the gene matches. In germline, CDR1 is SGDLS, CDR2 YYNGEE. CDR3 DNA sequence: TGTGCCAGCAGCCCAGGACTAGCGGGAGCCAAAAACATTCAGTACTTC. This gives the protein CASSPGLAGAKNIQYF.

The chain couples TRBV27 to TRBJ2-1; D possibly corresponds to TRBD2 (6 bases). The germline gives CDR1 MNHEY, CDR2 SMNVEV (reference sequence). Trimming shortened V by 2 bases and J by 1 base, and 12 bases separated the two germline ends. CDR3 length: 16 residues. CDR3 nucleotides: TGTGCCAGCAGTTTACCGGGACTCCATTCCTACAATGAGCAGTTCTTC. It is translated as CASSLPGLHSYNEQFF.

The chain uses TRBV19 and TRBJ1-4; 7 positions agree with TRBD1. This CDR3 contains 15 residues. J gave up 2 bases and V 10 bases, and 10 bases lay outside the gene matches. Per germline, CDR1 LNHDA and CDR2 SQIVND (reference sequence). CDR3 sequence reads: CATTQGVRTNEKLFF. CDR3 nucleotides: TGTGCCACCACGCAGGGGGTGAGGACTAATGAAAAACTGTTTTTT. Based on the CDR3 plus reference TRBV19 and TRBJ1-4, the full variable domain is DGGITQSPKYLFRKEGQNVTLSCEQNLNHDAMYWYRQDPGQGLRLIYYSQIVNDFQKGDIAEGYSVSREKKESFPLTVTSAQKNPTAFYLCATTQGVRTNEKLFFGSGTQLSVL.

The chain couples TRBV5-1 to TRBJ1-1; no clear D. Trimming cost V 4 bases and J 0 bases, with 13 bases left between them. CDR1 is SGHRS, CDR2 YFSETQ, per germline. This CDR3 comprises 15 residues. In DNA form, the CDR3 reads TGCGCCAGCAGCCGAGGTGGGAGCGTGAACACTGAAGCTTTCTTT. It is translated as CASSRGGSVNTEAFF.

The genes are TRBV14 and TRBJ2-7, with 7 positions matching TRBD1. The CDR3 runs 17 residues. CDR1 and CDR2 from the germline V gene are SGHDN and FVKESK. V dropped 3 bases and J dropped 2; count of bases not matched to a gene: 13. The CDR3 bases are TGTGCCAGCAGCCACAAGACTGCTGCCGGGACAGCCTACGAGCAGTACTTC. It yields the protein CASSHKTAAGTAYEQYF.

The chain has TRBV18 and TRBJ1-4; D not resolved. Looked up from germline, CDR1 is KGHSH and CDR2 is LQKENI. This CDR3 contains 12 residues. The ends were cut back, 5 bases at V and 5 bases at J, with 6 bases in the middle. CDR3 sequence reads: CASSNGNEKLFF. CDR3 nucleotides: TGTGCCAGCTCAAACGGGAATGAAAAACTGTTTTTT.

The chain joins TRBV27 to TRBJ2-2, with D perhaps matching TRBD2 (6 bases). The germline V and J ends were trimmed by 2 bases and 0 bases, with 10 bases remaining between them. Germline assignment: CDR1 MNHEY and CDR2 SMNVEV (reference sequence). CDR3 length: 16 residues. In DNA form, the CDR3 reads TGTGCCAGCAGTTTACCCGGGAGTGCGAACACCGGGGAGCTGTTTTTT. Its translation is CASSLPGSANTGELFF.

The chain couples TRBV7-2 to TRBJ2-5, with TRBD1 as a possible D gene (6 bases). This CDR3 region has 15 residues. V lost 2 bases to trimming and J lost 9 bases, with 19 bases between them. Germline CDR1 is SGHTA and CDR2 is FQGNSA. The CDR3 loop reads CASSLTPTGSGAQYF. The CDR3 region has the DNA TGTGCCAGCAGCTTAACCCCCACAGGGTCCGGGGCCCAGTACTTC.

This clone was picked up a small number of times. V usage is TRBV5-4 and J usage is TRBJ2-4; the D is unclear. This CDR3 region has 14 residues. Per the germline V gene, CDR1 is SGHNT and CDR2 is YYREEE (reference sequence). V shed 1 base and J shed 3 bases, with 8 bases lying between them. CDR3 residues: CASSLRQDKNIQYF. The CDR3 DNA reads TGTGCCAGCAGCTTGAGGCAGGACAAAAACATTCAGTACTTC. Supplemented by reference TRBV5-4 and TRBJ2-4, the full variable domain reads ETGVTQSPTHLIKTRGQQVTLRCSSQSGHNTVSWYQQALGQGPQFIFQYYREEENGRGNFPPRFSGLQFPNYSSELNVNALELDDSALYLCASSLRQDKNIQYFGAGTRLSVL.

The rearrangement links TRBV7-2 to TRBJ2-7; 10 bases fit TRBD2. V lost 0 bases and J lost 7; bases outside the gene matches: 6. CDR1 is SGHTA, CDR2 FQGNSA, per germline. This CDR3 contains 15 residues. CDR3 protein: CASSLATSGIFEQYF. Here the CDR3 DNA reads TGTGCCAGCAGCTTAGCTACTAGCGGGATCTTTGAGCAGTACTTC.

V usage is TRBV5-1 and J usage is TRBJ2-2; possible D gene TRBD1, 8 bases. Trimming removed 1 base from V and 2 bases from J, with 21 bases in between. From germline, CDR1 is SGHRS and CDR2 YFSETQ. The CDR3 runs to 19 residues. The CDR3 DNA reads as TGCGCCAGCAGCTTGCGACCAGCGGGACAGGCTACTAACACCGGGGAGCTGTTTTTT. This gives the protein CASSLRPAGQATNTGELFF.

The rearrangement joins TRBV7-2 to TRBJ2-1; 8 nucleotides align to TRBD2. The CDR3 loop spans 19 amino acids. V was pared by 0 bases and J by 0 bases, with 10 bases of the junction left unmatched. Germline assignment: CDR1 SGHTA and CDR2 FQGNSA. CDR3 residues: CASSLASLAGLSSYNEQFF. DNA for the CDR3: TGTGCCAGCAGCTTAGCCAGTCTAGCGGGTCTGAGCTCCTACAATGAGCAGTTCTTC.

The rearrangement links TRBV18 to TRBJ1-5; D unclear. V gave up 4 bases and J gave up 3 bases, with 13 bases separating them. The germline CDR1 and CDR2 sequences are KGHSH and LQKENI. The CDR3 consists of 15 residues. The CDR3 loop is CASSLTDGNNQPQHF. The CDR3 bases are TGTGCCAGCTCACTAACAGACGGAAACAATCAGCCCCAGCATTTT.

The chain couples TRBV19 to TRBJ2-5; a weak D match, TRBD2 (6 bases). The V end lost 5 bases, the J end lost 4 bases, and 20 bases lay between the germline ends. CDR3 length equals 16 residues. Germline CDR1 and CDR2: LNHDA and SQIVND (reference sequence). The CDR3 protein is CASSVGTAVDGETQYF. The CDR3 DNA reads TGTGCCAGTAGTGTGGGGACTGCGGTAGATGGAGAGACCCAGTACTTC. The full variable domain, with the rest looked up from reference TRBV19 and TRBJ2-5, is DGGITQSPKYLFRKEGQNVTLSCEQNLNHDAMYWYRQDPGQGLRLIYYSQIVNDFQKGDIAEGYSVSREKKESFPLTVTSAQKNPTAFYLCASSVGTAVDGETQYFGPGTRLLVL.

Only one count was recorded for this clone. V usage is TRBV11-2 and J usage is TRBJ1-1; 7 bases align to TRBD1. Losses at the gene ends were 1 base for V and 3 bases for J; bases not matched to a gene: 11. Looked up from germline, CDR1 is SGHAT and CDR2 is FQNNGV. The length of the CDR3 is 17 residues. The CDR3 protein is CASSLAPGQSAHTEAFF. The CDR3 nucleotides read TGTGCCAGCAGCTTAGCGCCGGGACAGTCAGCCCACACTGAAGCTTTCTTT.